Below are 17 T cell receptor beta chains sequenced from a single sample in a study of T cells in Graves' hyperthyroidism and ophthalmopathy. RNA transcripts were the template for amplifying TCR beta CDR3 regions. When the TCR CDR3 underwent first-round RT-PCR, the HTBI primer set was used. A single record per CDR3 protein comes from TCRdb applying MiXCR to the multiplex PCR reads. The top ten clones hold 28% of a sample with about 400,000 distinct CDR3 sequences, less than 20% of them seen once. Sequencing input: blood. The receptors derive from a woman between 18 and 29 years old with Graves' hyperthyroidism that later progressed to Graves' ophthalmopathy.

This clonotype was observed at least ten times. CDR3 in DNA: TGCGCCAGCAGCTTGGAGGGGCCCAGCACCGGGGAGCTGTTTTTT. Translation gives CASSLEGPSTGELFF. The chain uses TRBV5-1 and TRBJ2-2; tentative D call: TRBD1 (5 bases). This CDR3 has 15 residues. CDR1 and CDR2 from the germline V gene are SGHRS and YFSETQ. The ends were cut back, 0 bases at V and 4 bases at J, with 10 bases in the middle.

The sample holds many counts of this clonotype. This CDR3 is CASSEGLAPELFF. Written as DNA, the CDR3 is TGTGCCAGCAGCGAGGGACTAGCGCCGGAGCTGTTTTTT. The chain carries TRBV11-2 and TRBJ2-2; 10 bases match TRBD2. The germline gives CDR1 SGHAT, CDR2 FQNNGV. V lost 5 bases, J lost 10 bases, and 4 bases stayed unmatched. CDR3 length equals 13 residues.

This clonotype was seen a handful of times. The rearrangement links TRBV27 to TRBJ2-7; D unclear. V was pared by 0 bases and J by 3 bases, with 12 bases between. CDR3 size: 15 residues. Germline V gene sequence: CDR1 MNHEY, CDR2 SMNVEV (reference sequence). CDR3 amino acids: CASSLSPATGYEQYF. CDR3 DNA: TGTGCCAGCAGTTTATCGCCGGCAACGGGCTACGAGCAGTACTTC.

A word on this clonotype: Being one base from a much bigger clone, this may be a read error. The chain combines TRBV11-2 with TRBJ2-5, with a possible D match to TRBD2 (6 bases). The CDR3 spans 16 residues. Germline V gene data show CDR1 as SGHAT and CDR2 as FQNNGV. The ends were cut back, 6 bases at V and 5 bases at J, with 22 bases in the middle. The CDR3 loop is CASSLDPRRAWETQYF. CDR3 nucleotides: TGTGCCAGCAGTTTGGATCCGCGGAGGGCTTGGGAGACCCAGTACTTC.

This clonotype showed up many times. The V gene is TRBV2, the J gene TRBJ2-7; 8 positions match TRBD1. CDR1 SNHLY and CDR2 FYNNEI come from the germline V gene. The CDR3 covers 15 residues. After removal of 4 bases from V and 4 bases from J, the junction contained 9 bases not matched to a gene. The CDR3 DNA follows: TGTGCCAGCAGTGTGTCTTCCAGGGGGCAGTACGAGCAGTACTTC. It encodes CASSVSSRGQYEQYF.

This clonotype was counted many times. This chain uses TRBV5-1 with TRBJ2-3; D assignment may be TRBD1 or TRBD2 (5 bases each). Germline V gene data show CDR1 as SGHRS and CDR2 as YFSETQ. The CDR3 extends over 14 amino acids. V lost 2 bases and J lost 0, with 7 bases in between. The CDR3 bases are TGCGCCAGCAGCTTCCGGGACAGCACAGATACGCAGTATTTT. Protein sequence: CASSFRDSTDTQYF.

This clonotype showed up many times. J is TRBJ2-1 and V is TRBV7-2; D not certain. The V gene's germline CDR1 is SGHTA and CDR2 FQGNSA. CDR3 length: 15 amino acids. V was pared by 1 base and J by 0 bases, with 7 bases between. Here the CDR3 DNA reads TGTGCCAGCAGCTTAGGGGAAAGCTCCTACAATGAGCAGTTCTTC. It codes for CASSLGESSYNEQFF. Full variable domain (outside the CDR3, taken from reference TRBV7-2 and TRBJ2-1): GAGVSQSPSNKVTEKGKDVELRCDPISGHTALYWYRQSLGQGLEFLIYFQGNSAPDKSGLPSDRFSAERTGGSVSTLTIQRTQQEDSAVYLCASSLGESSYNEQFFGPGTRLTVL.

This clonotype has at least ten counts. The chain carries TRBV20-1 and TRBJ2-7; a possible D gene is TRBD2 (5 bases). The V gene lost 0 bases and the J gene lost 0 bases, with 15 bases spanning the gap. This CDR3 region has 16 residues. CDR1 is DFQATT and CDR2 is SNEGSKA in the germline V gene (reference sequence). The CDR3 DNA sequence: TGCAGTGCTAGAGATATTCGGACTCACGACTCCTACGAGCAGTACTTC. It yields the protein CSARDIRTHDSYEQYF.

The chain has TRBV20-1 and TRBJ2-1; 11 nucleotides align to TRBD2. This CDR3 is 15 amino acids long. Germline CDR1 and CDR2: DFQATT and SNEGSKA (reference sequence). The junction had 13 bases not matched to a gene; V was cut back by 5 bases and J by 10 bases. The CDR3 coding sequence is TGCAGTGCTGGGGGACTAGCGGCCCTTACTAGGGAGCAGTTCTTC. Protein sequence: CSAGGLAALTREQFF.

In the case of this clonotype: No conserved phenylalanine or tryptophan ends this CDR3, so it is likely a read error. The V gene is TRBV5-6, the J gene TRBJ2-1; 11 nucleotides agree with TRBD2. CDR1 is SGHDT, CDR2 YYEEEE, per germline. This CDR3 is 18 amino acids long. The V and J ends lost 0 bases and 5 bases, in that order; junction bases with no gene match: 10. The CDR3 DNA follows: TGTGCCAGCAGCTTGGCGGTGGGACTAGCGGCCTTCCACAATGAGCAGTTCCTC. It yields the protein CASSLAVGLAAFHNEQFL.

This chain links TRBV14 with TRBJ1-2; D ambiguous. Germline V lookup: CDR1 SGHDN, CDR2 FVKESK. Trimming removed 1 base from V and 3 bases from J, with 9 bases in between. The CDR3 is 14 amino acids. The CDR3 bases are TGTGCCAGCAGCCAAGGGTCGGGGTACTATGGCTACACCTTC. It translates to CASSQGSGYYGYTF.

This clonotype turned up a few times. V is TRBV28 and J is TRBJ2-2; 8 bases match TRBD2. The CDR3 totals 14 residues. V trimming: 3 bases; J trimming: 6 bases; junction bases outside the gene matches: 3. Germline-derived CDR1 and CDR2 are MDHEN and SYDVKM. CDR3 in DNA: TGTGCCAGCAGTTTGTCGGGAGGGGCCGGGGAGCTGTTTTTT. Protein product: CASSLSGGAGELFF.

This clonotype has ten or more counts. The chain combines TRBV20-1 with TRBJ2-7; D gene ambiguous. In germline, CDR1 is DFQATT, CDR2 SNEGSKA (reference sequence). V dropped 7 bases and J dropped 3 bases, with 16 bases sitting between them. This CDR3 region has 13 residues. Here the CDR3 reads CSGSKVDGYEQYF. In DNA form, the CDR3 reads TGCAGTGGTTCGAAAGTCGACGGCTACGAGCAGTACTTC.

The chain uses TRBV4-2 and TRBJ2-5; D is undetermined. Looked up from germline, CDR1 is LGHNA and CDR2 is YNFKEQ. This CDR3 is built from 16 residues. V lost 0 bases to trimming and J lost 5 bases, with 16 bases between them. The CDR3: CASSQEQAQGLETQYF. CDR3 bases: TGTGCCAGCAGCCAAGAGCAGGCTCAAGGGTTGGAGACCCAGTACTTC.

This clonotype was recorded many times. The chain carries TRBV7-9 and TRBJ2-7; the D gene is possibly TRBD2 (5 bases). With 6 bases removed from V and 1 base from J, the gap between germline ends came to 16 bases. CDR3 length: 15 amino acids. The germline V gene encodes CDR1 SEHNR and CDR2 FQNEAQ (reference sequence). The CDR3 reads CASSSSGLPSYEQYF. CDR3 bases: TGTGCCAGCAGTTCAAGTGGACTTCCGTCCTACGAGCAGTACTTC.

This clonotype was seen once. The chain is built from TRBV2 and TRBJ1-1, with TRBD1 identical over 11 bases. CDR3 length: 16 residues. Germline V gives CDR1 SNHLY, CDR2 FYNNEI. V lost 2 bases, J lost 4 bases, and 6 bases stayed unmatched. The CDR3 DNA reads as TGTGCCAGCAGTGAAATGGGACAGGGGGGGAGCACTGAAGCTTTCTTT. Protein sequence: CASSEMGQGGSTEAFF. The whole variable domain, remainder taken from reference TRBV2 and TRBJ1-1, is EPEVTQTPSHQVTQMGQEVILRCVPISNHLYFYWYRQILGQKVEFLVSFYNNEISEKSEIFDDQFSVERPDGSNFTLKIRSTKLEDSAMYFCASSEMGQGGSTEAFFGQGTRLTVV.

V and J are TRBV7-9 and TRBJ2-7; no reliable D call. The germline V gene has CDR1 SEHNR and CDR2 FQNEAQ (reference sequence). V gave up 1 base and J gave up 2 bases, with 12 bases separating them. This CDR3 has 15 amino acids. The CDR3 sequence: CASSLGGGETYEQYF. The CDR3 nucleotides are TGTGCCAGCAGCTTAGGAGGTGGCGAGACCTACGAGCAGTACTTC.